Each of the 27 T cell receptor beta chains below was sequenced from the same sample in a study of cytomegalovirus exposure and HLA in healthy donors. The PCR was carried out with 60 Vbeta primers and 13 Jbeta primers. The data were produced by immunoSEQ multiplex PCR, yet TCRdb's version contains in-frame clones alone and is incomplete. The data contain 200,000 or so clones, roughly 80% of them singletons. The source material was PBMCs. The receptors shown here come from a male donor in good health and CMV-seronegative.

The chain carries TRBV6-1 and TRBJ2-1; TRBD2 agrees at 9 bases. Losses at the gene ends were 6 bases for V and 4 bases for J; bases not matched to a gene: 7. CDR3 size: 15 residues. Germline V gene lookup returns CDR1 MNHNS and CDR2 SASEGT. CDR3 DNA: TGTGCCAGCAGGTATCTAGCGGGACGGTACAATGAGCAGTTCTTC. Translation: CASRYLAGRYNEQFF.

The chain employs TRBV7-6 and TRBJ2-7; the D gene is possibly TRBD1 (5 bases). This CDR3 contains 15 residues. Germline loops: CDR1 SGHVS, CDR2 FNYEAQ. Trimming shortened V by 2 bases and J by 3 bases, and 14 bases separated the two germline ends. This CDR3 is CASSLKSQGFYEQYF. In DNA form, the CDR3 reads TGTGCCAGCAGCTTAAAGTCGCAGGGATTCTACGAGCAGTACTTC. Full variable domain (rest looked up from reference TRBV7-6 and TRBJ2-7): GAGVSQSPRYKVTKRGQDVALRCDPISGHVSLYWYRQALGQGPEFLTYFNYEAQQDKSGLPNDRFSAERPEGSISTLTIQRTEQRDSAMYRCASSLKSQGFYEQYFGPGTRLTVT.

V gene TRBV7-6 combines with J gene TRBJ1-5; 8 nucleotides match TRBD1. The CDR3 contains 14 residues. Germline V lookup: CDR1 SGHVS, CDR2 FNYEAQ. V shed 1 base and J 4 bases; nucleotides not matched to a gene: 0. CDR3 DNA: TGTGCCAGCAGCTTAGGACAGGGGAATCAGCCCCAGCATTTT. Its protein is CASSLGQGNQPQHF.

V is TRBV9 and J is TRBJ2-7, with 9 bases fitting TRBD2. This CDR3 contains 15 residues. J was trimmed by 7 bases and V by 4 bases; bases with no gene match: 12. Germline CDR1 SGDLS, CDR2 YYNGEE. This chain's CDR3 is CASSPTAGGSWEQYF. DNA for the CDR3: TGTGCCAGCAGCCCAACAGCGGGAGGCTCCTGGGAGCAGTACTTC.

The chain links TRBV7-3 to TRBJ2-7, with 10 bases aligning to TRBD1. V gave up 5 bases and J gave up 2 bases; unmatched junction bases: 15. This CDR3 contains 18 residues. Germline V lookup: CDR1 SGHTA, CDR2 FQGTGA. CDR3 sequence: CASSKLLHRGQGTYEQYF. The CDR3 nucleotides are TGTGCCAGCAGCAAACTCCTACACCGGGGACAGGGGACCTACGAGCAGTACTTC.

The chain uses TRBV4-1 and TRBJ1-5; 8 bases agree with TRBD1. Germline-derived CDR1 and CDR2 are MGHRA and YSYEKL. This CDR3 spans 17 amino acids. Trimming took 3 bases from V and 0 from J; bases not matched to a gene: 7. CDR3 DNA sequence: TGCGCCAGCAGCCATGCCCAGGGGGCCGATAGCAATCAGCCCCAGCATTTT. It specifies CASSHAQGADSNQPQHF.

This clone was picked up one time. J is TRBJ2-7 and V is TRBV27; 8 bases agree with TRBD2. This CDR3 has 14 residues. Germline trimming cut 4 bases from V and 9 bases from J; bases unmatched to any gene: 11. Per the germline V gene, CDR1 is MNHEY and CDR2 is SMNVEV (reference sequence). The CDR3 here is CASSSAGLESPQYF. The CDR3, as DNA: TGTGCCAGCAGTTCAGCGGGACTAGAGTCTCCGCAGTACTTC.

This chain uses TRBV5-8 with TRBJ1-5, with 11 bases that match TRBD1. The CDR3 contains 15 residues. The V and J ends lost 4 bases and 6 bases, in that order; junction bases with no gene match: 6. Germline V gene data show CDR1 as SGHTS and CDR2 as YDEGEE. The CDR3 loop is CASSPGQGVGQPQHF. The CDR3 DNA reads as TGTGCCAGCAGCCCGGGACAGGGGGTGGGTCAGCCCCAGCATTTT.

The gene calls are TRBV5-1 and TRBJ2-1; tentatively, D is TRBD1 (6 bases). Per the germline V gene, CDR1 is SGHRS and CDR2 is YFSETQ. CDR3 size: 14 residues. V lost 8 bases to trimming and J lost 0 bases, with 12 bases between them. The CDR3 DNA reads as TGCGCCAGTAGGACAGTAAGCTCCTACAATGAGCAGTTCTTC. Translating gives CASRTVSSYNEQFF.

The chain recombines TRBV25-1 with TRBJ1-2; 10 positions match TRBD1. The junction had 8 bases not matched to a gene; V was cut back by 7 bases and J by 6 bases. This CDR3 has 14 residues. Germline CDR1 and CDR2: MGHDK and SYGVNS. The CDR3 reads CASTGTGVNHGYTF. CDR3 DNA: TGTGCCAGCACTGGGACAGGGGTTAATCATGGCTACACCTTC.

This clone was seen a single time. CDR3 sequence reads: CASSQDSGFPTLYEQYF. The CDR3 DNA reads TGCGCCAGCAGCCAAGATTCAGGGTTTCCCACTCTCTACGAGCAGTACTTC. This sequence joins TRBV4-1 and TRBJ2-5; D perhaps matches TRBD1 (5 bases). The J call may not be correct, given that the DNA end is closer to TRBJ2-7. The CDR3 loop spans 17 amino acids. CDR1 and CDR2 from the germline V gene are MGHRA and YSYEKL.

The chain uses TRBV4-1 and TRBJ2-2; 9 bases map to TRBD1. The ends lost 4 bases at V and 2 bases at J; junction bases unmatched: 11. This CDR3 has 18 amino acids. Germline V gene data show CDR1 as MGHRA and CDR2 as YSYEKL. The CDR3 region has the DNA TGCGCCAGCAGCCTAAGGACAGGGGTTTTTGGCAACACCGGGGAGCTGTTTTTT. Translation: CASSLRTGVFGNTGELFF.

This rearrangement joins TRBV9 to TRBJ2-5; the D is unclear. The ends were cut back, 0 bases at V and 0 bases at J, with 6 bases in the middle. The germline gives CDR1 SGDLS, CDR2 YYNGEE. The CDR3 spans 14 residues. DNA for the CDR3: TGTGCCAGCAGCGTAGATACAGACCAAGAGACCCAGTACTTC. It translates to CASSVDTDQETQYF.

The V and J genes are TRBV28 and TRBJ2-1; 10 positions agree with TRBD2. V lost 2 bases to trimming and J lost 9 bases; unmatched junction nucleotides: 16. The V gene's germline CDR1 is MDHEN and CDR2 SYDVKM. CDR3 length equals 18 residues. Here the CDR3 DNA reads TGTGCCAGCAGTTTAAGTCAGGGGGCCGCTAGCGGGAGCGGTGAGCAGTTCTTC. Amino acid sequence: CASSLSQGAASGSGEQFF.

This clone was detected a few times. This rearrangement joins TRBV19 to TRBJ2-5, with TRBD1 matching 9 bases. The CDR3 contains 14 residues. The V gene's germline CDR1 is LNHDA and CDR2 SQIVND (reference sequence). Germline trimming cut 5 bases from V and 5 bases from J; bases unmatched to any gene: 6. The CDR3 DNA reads TGTGCCAGTAGTGGACAGGGGTGGAGGGAGACCCAGTACTTC. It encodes CASSGQGWRETQYF.

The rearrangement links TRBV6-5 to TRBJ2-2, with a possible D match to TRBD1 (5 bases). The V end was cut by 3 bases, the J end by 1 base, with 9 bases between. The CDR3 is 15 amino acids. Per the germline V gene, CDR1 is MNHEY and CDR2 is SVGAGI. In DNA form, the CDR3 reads TGTGCCAGCAGTTATTGGCAGGGGAACACCGGGGAGCTGTTTTTT. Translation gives CASSYWQGNTGELFF.

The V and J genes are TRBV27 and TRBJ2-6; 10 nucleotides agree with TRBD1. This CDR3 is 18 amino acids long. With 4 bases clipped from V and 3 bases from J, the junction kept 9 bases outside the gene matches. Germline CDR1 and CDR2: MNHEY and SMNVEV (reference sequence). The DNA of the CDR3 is TGTGCCAGCAGTTCAACGACAGGGGGCATGAGTGGGGCCAACGTCCTGACTTTC. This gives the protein CASSSTTGGMSGANVLTF. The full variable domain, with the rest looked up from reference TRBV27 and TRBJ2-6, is EAQVTQNPRYLITVTGKKLTVTCSQNMNHEYMSWYRQDPGLGLRQIYYSMNVEVTDKGDVPEGYKVSRKEKRNFPLILESPSPNQTSLYFCASSSTTGGMSGANVLTFGAGSRLTVL.

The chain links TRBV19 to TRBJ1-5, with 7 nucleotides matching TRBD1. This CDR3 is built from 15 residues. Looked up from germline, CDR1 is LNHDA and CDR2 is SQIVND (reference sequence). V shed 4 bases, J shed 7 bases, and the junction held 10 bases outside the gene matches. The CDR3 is CASSTQGGGGQPQHF. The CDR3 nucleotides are TGTGCCAGTAGTACGCAGGGGGGAGGCGGACAGCCCCAGCATTTT.

CDR3 amino acids: CASSYRTSTDTQYF. The DNA for the CDR3 is TGTGCCAGCAGTTACAGGACTAGCACAGATACGCAGTATTTT. This chain connects TRBV6-5 to TRBJ2-3, with D maybe TRBD2 (5 bases). The germline V and J ends were trimmed by 2 bases and 0 bases, with 6 bases remaining between them. Germline CDR1 is MNHEY and CDR2 is SVGAGI. This CDR3 is built from 14 residues.

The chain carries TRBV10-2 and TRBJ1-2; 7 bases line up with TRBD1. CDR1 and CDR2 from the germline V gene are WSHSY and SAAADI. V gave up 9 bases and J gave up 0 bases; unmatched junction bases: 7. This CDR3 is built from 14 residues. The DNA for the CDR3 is TGCGCCAGTACTACCGGGACAGCTAACTATGGCTACACCTTC. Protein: CASTTGTANYGYTF.

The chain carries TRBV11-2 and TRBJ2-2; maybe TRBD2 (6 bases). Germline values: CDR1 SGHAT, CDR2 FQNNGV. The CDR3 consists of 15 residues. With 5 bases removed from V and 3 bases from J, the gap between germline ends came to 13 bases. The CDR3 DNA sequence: TGTGCCAGCAGCCCCTGGACTATATACACCGGGGAGCTGTTTTTT. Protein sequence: CASSPWTIYTGELFF.

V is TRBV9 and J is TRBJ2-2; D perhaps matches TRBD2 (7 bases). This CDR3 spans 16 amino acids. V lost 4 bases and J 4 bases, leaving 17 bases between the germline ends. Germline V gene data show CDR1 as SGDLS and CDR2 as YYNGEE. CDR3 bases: TGTGCCAGCAGCCCTTCGGCGGGGGCGAGCACCGGGGAGCTGTTTTTT. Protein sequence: CASSPSAGASTGELFF.

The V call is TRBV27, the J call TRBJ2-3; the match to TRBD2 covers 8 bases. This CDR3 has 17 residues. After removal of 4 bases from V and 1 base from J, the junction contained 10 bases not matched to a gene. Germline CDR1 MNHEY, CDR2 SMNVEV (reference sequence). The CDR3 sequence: CASSSPGGSGGTDTQYF. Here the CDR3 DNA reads TGTGCCAGCAGTTCGCCGGGGGGGAGCGGTGGCACAGATACGCAGTATTTT.

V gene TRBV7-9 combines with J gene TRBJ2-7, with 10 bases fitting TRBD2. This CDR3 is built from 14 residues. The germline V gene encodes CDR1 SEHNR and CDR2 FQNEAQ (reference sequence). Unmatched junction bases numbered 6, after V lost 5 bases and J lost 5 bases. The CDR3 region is CASSPAGGLNEQYF. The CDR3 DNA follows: TGTGCCAGCAGCCCAGCGGGAGGGTTAAACGAGCAGTACTTC. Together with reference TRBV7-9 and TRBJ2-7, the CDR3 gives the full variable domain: DTGVSQNPRHKITKRGQNVTFRCDPISEHNRLYWYRQTLGQGPEFLTYFQNEAQLEKSRLLSDRFSAERPKGSFSTLEIQRTEQGDSAMYLCASSPAGGLNEQYFGPGTRLTVT.

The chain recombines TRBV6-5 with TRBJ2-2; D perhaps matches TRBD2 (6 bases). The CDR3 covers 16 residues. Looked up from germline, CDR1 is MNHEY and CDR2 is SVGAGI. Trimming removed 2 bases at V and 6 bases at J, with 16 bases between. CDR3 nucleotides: TGTGCCAGCAGTTACACGGGACTCGATCCGGCCGGGGAGCTGTTTTTT. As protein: CASSYTGLDPAGELFF.

CDR3 region: CASSLEPLLAGVPNEQYF. The CDR3 DNA is TGTGCCAGCAGCTTGGAGCCTCTTTTAGCGGGAGTCCCCAACGAGCAGTACTTC. The chain employs TRBV5-6 and TRBJ2-7, with TRBD2 matching over 9 bases. Trimming took 0 bases from V and 5 from J; bases not matched to a gene: 15. The CDR3 runs 18 residues. In germline, CDR1 is SGHDT, CDR2 YYEEEE.

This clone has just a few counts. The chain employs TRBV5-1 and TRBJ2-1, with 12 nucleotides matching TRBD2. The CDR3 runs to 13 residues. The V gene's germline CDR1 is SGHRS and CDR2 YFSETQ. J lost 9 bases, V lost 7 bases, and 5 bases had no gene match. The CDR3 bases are TGCGCCAGCGGAGGACTAGCGGGAAGTGAGCAGTTCTTC. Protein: CASGGLAGSEQFF.